This entry is about one T cell receptor beta chain. This entry is derived from a study of shared clonotypes between healthy human individuals. The run depth of the assay was deep. Clones were sequenced by immunoSEQ multiplex PCR, and TCRdb holds only the in-frame ones, with some missing. This table holds about 1.1 million clones, approximately 77% found once. CD4+ cell separation produced CD45RA+ naive and CD45RA-negative memory subsets. The clonotype comes from a man aged 18-30 years in good health. Some clones in this sample may be carry-over from other donors' samples. Input material: memory CD4+ T cells from PBMCs. Subset meaning: CD45RA-negative fraction.

CDR3 sequence (DNA): TGTGCCAGTAGTAACCCTCTCCTTACACCATGGGACCCTTACGAGCAGTACTTC. Translated, it gives CASSNPLLTPWDPYEQYF. The chain uses TRBV19 and TRBJ2-7; the D gene could be TRBD1 or TRBD2 (5 bases each). This CDR3 is 18 amino acids long. Germline-derived CDR1 and CDR2 are LNHDA and SQIVND (reference sequence). V was shortened by 4 bases and J by 4 bases, with 26 bases between the two germline ends.